The present TCR beta chain was sequenced within a study of identical twins. General study results and limits: Donors were not followed over many years; analysis was cross-sectional.

CDR1 and CDR2 from the germline V gene are MGHRA and YSYEKL. The V end lost 7 bases, the J end lost 6 bases, and 20 bases lay between the germline ends. This CDR3 region has 15 residues. TCRdb reprocessed the 5' RACE reads with MiXCR, giving one entry per CDR3 protein. The sample consists of 700,000 or so distinct CDR3 sequences, around 20% of them appearing once. This clonotype was seen once. Its antigen is unknown. These same data were also listed under a study on T cells expressing NK-cell markers. That paper states: Repertoire data for TCR beta were derived from sorted T cells (CD3+CD56+NKG2C+, CD3+CD56+NKG2C- and CD3+CD56-NKG2C+).

The sample comprised PBMCs. The chain uses TRBV4-1 and TRBJ2-3, with TRBD2 as a possible D gene (5 bases). This clonotype was obtained from a woman under 30 in good health. CDR3 region: CASTSEGLLLDTQYF. CDR3 coding DNA: TGCGCCAGCACCAGCGAGGGCCTTTTGTTGGATACGCAGTATTTT.